This T cell receptor beta chain was sequenced during a study of human T cells and chemical hapten exposure (dated by TCRdb to about 2021). The study in broad terms: For sensitization, 2% DPC in acetone was applied to a roughly 2 cm by roughly 2 cm area of upper inner arm skin. Throughout the approximately 25-week study period, patients were also given weekly therapeutic DPC doses on the scalp. Patch tests used Finn chambers with 0.01% DPC on the upper back, scored after 6 days by International Contact Dermatitis Research Group standards. Most of the patients in the cohort were female, and the cohort covered alopecia areata with under or over 50% scalp involvement, alopecia totalis and alopecia universalis. Libraries were combined into a pool for sequencing, and differences in TCR yield between samples came mainly from small differences in library volumes within the pool. This study followed changes in the peripheral blood TCR repertoire in vivo during primary and secondary sensitization of alopecia patients to the hapten diphenylcyclopropenone (DPC). Patient blood was sampled pre-sensitization (week 0) and at 2, 6 and about 24 weeks after DPC sensitization. Twenty-nine alopecia patients gave blood for TCR sequencing at one to four time points (pre-sensitization, 2, 6 and 24 weeks). Beyond this particular receptor, the publication reports: Because all patients had alopecia, a presumed autoimmune disease, the immune response of the patients might differ from that of healthy individuals. After repeated subsampling, the strength of the expansion versus patch-test correlation and the threshold at which it became significant changed. The number of TCRs above 1 in 1000 frequency did not change with DPC sensitization; there was no evidence of global repertoire structure alterations. Significantly more large CDR3 similarity clusters were formed by expanded TCRs than by pre-sensitization or healthy control sets, consistent with antigen-driven responses. The number of PT1 expanded TCRs positively correlated with patch test score, significant at thresholds 8, 16 and 32 but not 4.

The library was obtained by RACE. TCRdb records NextSeq 500 as the sequencer. During library preparation, unique molecular identifiers were attached to individual cDNA molecules so that TCRs could be counted in a quantitative, reproducible way. For every blood RNA sample, sequencing covered both the TCR alpha and TCR beta chains. The paper's processing steps were these. The median number of TCRs per sample was approximately 96,000, ranging from 23,224 to 690,600. The Decombinator software suite was used to annotate the V, J and CDR3 of the TCR reads. Every sample was subsampled to the same number of TCRs (28,000) for the PS versus PT1 abundance plots. Expanded TCRs were defined as absent before sensitization and observed at least eight times at the 2-week time point. TCRdb trimmed the raw reads at Q25, called clones with MiXCR and kept productive beta chains. When rows share a CDR3 protein, they turn into one entry using the most common DNA and genes. TCRdb assigned the V and J calls; the authors' analysis was not used. This sample comprises around 95,000 distinct CDR3 sequences, about 10% of them detected only once. The top ten hold 3.1% of the sample.

This specimen's time point label, interpreted: pre-sensitization, week 0. According to the study, the label for this sample's treatment or condition signals: therapeutic diphenylcyclopropenone sensitization with weekly scalp DPC. Blood at each patch-test visit was drawn before the patch test was applied. Patients were considered eligible if aged 18 to 70, diagnosed with alopecia and deemed suitable for DPC therapy, and patients were excluded if pregnant. Unfractionated whole blood was collected in Tempus Blood RNA tubes, and total RNA was extracted from that blood. The CDR1 and CDR2 encoded by the germline V gene (reference sequence) are MNHNY and SVGAGI. Spanning cysteine to phenylalanine, the CDR3 consists of 18 amino acids. Only CDR3 DNA remains: 54 bases, in frame from the first base. V is pruned by 5 bases and J by 0 bases, leaving 10 bases of the junction without a gene match. This clonotype was seen more than once but under ten times. Its target antigen remains unknown. Base quality data are lacking; no much larger clone is found one base away.

This chain joins TRBV6-6 to TRBJ2-1, with TRBD1 matching 10 junction bases. This clonotype was sampled from a woman aged 55-70 years with alopecia areata. Some clones in this sample may be carry-over from other donors' samples. The input for sequencing was whole blood, taken in connection with sensitization to the hapten diphenylcyclopropenone (DPC). Read as DNA, the sequence is TGTGCCAGCAGTGGGGGACAGGGGTCCGGGGGCTCCTACAATGAGCAGTTCTTC. This is translated as CASSGGQGSGGSYNEQFF.